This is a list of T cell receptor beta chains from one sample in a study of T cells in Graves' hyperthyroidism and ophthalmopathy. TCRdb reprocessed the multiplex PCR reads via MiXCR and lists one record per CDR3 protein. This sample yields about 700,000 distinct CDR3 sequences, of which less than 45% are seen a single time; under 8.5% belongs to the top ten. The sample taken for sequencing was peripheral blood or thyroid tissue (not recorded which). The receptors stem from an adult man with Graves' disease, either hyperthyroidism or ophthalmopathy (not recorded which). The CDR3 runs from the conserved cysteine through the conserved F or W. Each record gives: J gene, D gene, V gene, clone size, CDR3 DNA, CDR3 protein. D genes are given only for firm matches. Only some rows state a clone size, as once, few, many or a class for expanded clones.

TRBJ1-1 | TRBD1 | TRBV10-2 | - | TGTGCCAGCAGCGACAGGGGGAAAGGGACTGAAGCTTTCTTT | CASSDRGKGTEAFF
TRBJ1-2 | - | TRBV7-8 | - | TGTGCCAGCAGCTTCCCGGGGAACCATGGCTACACCTTC | CASSFPGNHGYTF
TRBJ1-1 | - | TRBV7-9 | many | TGTGCCAGCAGCTTAAGTGGTAAGCCAGCTTTCTTT | CASSLSGKPAFF
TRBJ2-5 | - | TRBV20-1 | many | TGCAGTGCTAGAACGGCGGCCCCCTACCAAGAGACCCAGTACTTC | CSARTAAPYQETQYF
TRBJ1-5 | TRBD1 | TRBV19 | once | TGTGCCAGTAGTACACAGGGGGCTGGCAGTCAGCCCCAGCATTTT | CASSTQGAGSQPQHF
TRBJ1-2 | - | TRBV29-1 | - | TGCAGCGTCCGGACAGCAGATAACTATGGCTACACCTTC | CSVRTADNYGYTF
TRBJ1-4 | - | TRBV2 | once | TGTGCCAGCAGTTACCCGAGGACAGCCAGTCGTAATGAAAAACTGTTTTTT | CASSYPRTASRNEKLFF
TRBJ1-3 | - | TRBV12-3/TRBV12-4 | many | TGTGCCAGCAGCCGGGGTGGAAACACCATATATTTT | CASSRGGNTIYF
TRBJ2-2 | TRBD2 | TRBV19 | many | TGTGCCAGTACCAGGACTAGCTCCGCGAACACCGGGGAGCTGTTTTTT | CASTRTSSANTGELFF
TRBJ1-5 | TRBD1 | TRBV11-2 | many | TGTGCCAGCAGCTCCCAGGGGGTGTCGGGTCAGCCCCAGCATTTT | CASSSQGVSGQPQHF
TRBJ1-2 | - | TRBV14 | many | TGTGCCAGCAGCCAGTGGAGCTATGGCTACACCTTC | CASSQWSYGYTF
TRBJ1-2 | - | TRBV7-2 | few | TGTGCCAGCAGCCCGACATCCGCGATGAACGGACCCTATGGCTACACCTTC | CASSPTSAMNGPYGYTF
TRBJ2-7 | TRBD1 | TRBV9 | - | TGTGCCAACAGCAAATTCGGACAGGGCTACGAGCAGTACTTC | CANSKFGQGYEQYF
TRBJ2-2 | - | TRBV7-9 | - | TGTGCCAGCAGCCATCAACTAGCCTTGAACACCGGGGAGCTGTTTTTT | CASSHQLALNTGELFF
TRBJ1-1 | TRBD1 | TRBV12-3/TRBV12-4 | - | TGTGCCAGCAGTTACGGGACAGGGGCCTGGGGATATGAAGCTTTCTTT | CASSYGTGAWGYEAFF
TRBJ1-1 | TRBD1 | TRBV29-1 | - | TGCAGCGTTGAACTTTTACAGGACAGGGGGGTTTGGAACACTGAAGCTTTCTTT | CSVELLQDRGVWNTEAFF
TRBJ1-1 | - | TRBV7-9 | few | TGTGCCAGCAGCTTAGTTCTAGGAAAGGGAGGAATGATCACTGAAGCTTTCTTT | CASSLVLGKGGMITEAFF
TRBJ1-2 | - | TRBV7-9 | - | TGTGCCAGCAGCTCGAGCAGGGATCCCTATAGCTACACCTTC | CASSSSRDPYSYTF
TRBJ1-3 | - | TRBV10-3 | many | TGTGCCATCGGGACGGACTACTCTGGAAACACCATATATTTT | CAIGTDYSGNTIYF
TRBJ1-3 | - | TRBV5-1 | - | TGCGCCAGCAGCGGAAGCGGACAGATGAACACCATATATTTT | CASSGSGQMNTIYF
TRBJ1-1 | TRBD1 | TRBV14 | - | TGTGCCAGCAGGCCAGGGGGCTGGAACACTGAAGCTTTCTTT | CASRPGGWNTEAFF
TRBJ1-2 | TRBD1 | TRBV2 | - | TGTGCCAGCAGGATGACACAGGGGAGGAATGGCTACACCTTC | CASRMTQGRNGYTF
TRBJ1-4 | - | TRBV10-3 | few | TGTGCCATCAGTGAGTCGCTGGCAGGGTTCTCGGCTAATGAAAAACTGTTTTTT | CAISESLAGFSANEKLFF
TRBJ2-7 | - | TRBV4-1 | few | TGCGCCAGCAGCCAAGATTTGGGGGGCTACGAGCAGTACTTC | CASSQDLGGYEQYF
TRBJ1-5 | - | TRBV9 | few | TGTGCCAGCAGTTTAGGGGTACGGAATCAGCCCCAGCATTTT | CASSLGVRNQPQHF
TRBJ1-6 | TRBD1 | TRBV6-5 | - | TGTGCCAGCAGTCCGACAGGGGAGTATTCACCCCTCCACTTT | CASSPTGEYSPLHF
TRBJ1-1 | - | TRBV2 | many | TGTGCCAGCACCGGGGACGGGGCTGACACTGAAGCTTTCTTT | CASTGDGADTEAFF
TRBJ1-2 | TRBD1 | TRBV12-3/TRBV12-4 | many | TGTGCCAGCAGCGGACAGGCCGAATATGGCTACACCTTC | CASSGQAEYGYTF
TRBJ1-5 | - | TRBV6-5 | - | TGTGCCAGCAGTTACCTGACAGGAGATAGCAATCAGCCCCAGCATTTT | CASSYLTGDSNQPQHF
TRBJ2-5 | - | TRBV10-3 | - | TGTGCCATCAGTGCACCCCTTCGACGAGAGACCCAGTACTTC | CAISAPLRRETQYF
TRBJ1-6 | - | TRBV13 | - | TGTGCCAGCAGCCAAGTTCCCGGGTTCTATAATTCACCCCTCCACTTT | CASSQVPGFYNSPLHF
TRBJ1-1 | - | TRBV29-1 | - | TGCAGCAGTGAGTCGACGTTAGTCGGGAACACTGAAGCTTTCTTT | CSSESTLVGNTEAFF
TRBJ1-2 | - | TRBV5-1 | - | TGCGCCAGCAGCCGGGAACTTCACCTCACTAACTATGGCTACACCTTC | CASSRELHLTNYGYTF
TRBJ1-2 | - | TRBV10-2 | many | TGCGCCAGCAGTGAGTTTACGGGCTCGGTTGTCACCTTC | CASSEFTGSVVTF
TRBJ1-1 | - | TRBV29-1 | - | TGCAGCGCCGGGACTGGGGTGGACACTGAAGCTTTCTTT | CSAGTGVDTEAFF
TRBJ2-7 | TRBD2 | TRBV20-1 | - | TGCAGTGCTAGCGTGACTAGCGGGAGGGCCGTTGAGCAGTACTTC | CSASVTSGRAVEQYF
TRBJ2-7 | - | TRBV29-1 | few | TGCAGCGTTGAGGGGATTGGGTCCTACGAGCAGTACTTC | CSVEGIGSYEQYF
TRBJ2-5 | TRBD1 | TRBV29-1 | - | TGCAGCGTTTACAGGGGGGTCGGAGGGACCCAGTACTTC | CSVYRGVGGTQYF
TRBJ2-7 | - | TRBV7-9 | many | TGTGCCAGCAGCTTAGCAGGGGAAAACGAGCAGTACTTC | CASSLAGENEQYF
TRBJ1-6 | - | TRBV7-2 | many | TGTGCCAGCAGCTTAGGGTTCACGTCACCCCTCCACTTT | CASSLGFTSPLHF
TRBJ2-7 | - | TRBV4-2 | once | TGTGCCAGCAGCGCTCGAGATGGATACGAGCAGTACTTC | CASSARDGYEQYF
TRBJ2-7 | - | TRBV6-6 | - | TGTGCCAGCAGTGTAACAGGGTATGGGGAGCAGTACTTC | CASSVTGYGEQYF